This T cell receptor (beta chain) stems from a study of blood T cell repertoires in COVID-19. On the study more broadly: Both acute and convalescent COVID-19 samples were obtained from the United States, Italy and Spain. In each case, the material was cDNA or gDNA derived from T cells, B-cell-depleted T cells, or PBMCs.

One Seattle source followed patients from active infection through their disease course. Source study methods: The assay estimated nucleated cells by amplifying reference gene primers. Profiled with immunoSEQ multiplex PCR; TCRdb holds only in-frame clones, not every one. The V and J calls and the clone size are those of that table, but D and trimming were determined from the DNA. The top ten clones hold about an eighth of a sample with roughly 150,000 clones, roughly nine tenths of them seen once. Trimming cost V 7 bases and J 7 bases, with 17 bases left between them. The CDR3 spans 14 residues. The germline V gene has CDR1 LGHDT and CDR2 YNNKEL (reference sequence).

The TCR sequence derives from a man aged 18-30 years with COVID-19, enrolled during active disease. This chain links TRBV3-1 (or the pseudogene TRBV3-2) with TRBJ1-5; D call uncertain. Sequenced input: peripheral blood. The CDR3: CASTLDGNWQPQHF. Here the CDR3 DNA reads TGTGCCAGCACACTGGACGGGAATTGGCAGCCCCAGCATTTT.